The 4 T cell receptor beta chains in this list originate from one sample, sequenced in a study of CD8+CD57+ T cells in acquired aplastic anemia. An expansion of CD8+CD57+ cells by flow cytometry had been shown in patients chosen for sequencing. Template material for TCR beta VDJ and CDR3 profiling consisted of genomic DNA. TCRdb redid the calling of the reads with MiXCR, one entry per CDR3 protein. Seen here are approximately 300,000 distinct CDR3 sequences, 45% to 65% observed once, and the top ten hold 1.3%. Sequencing was performed on sorted CD4+, CD8+, or CD8+CD57+ T cells (not recorded which) from PBMCs. The receptors originated from a human donor with aplastic anemia.

Many counts were recorded for this clonotype. The CDR3 spells CASSYPGLAGLLTHEQYF. CDR3 nucleotide sequence: TGTGCCAGCAGTTACCCTGGACTAGCGGGCCTCCTAACCCACGAGCAGTACTTC. The chain joins TRBV6-5 to TRBJ2-7; 11 nucleotides match TRBD2. The CDR3 covers 18 residues. The germline gives CDR1 MNHEY, CDR2 SVGAGI. V trimming: 2 bases; J trimming: 5 bases; junction bases outside the gene matches: 14.

This sequence joins TRBV7-8 and TRBJ2-7, with D hard to call. Germline CDR1 is SGHVS and CDR2 is FQNEAQ. This CDR3 comprises 12 residues. V lost 8 bases and J lost 2, with 10 bases in between. The CDR3 DNA reads as TGTGCCAGCGGTCTCCGCGCCTACGAGCAGTACTTC. Its protein is CASGLRAYEQYF.

To note about this clonotype: One junction end does not reproduce the germline sequence, and a read error may be involved. This sequence joins TRBV7-7 and TRBJ1-5; 8 bases agree with TRBD1. CDR3 size: 15 residues. Germline V gene data show CDR1 as SSHAT and CDR2 as FNYEAQ (reference sequence). The CDR3 sequence is CASSLITGGLQPQHF. CDR3 nucleotides: TGTGCTAGCAGCTTAATCACAGGGGGGCTTCAGCCCCAGCATTTT.

This clonotype was seen repeatedly, ten times or more. This rearrangement joins TRBV20-1 to TRBJ2-3; TRBD2 matches at 9 bases. Germline V gene data show CDR1 as DFQATT and CDR2 as SNEGSKA (reference sequence). The trim removed 6 bases at V and 3 bases at J, leaving 10 bases unmatched. There are 15 residues in the CDR3. CDR3 loop: CSAEGAGGGTDTQYF. CDR3 nucleotide sequence: TGCAGTGCCGAGGGAGCGGGAGGAGGTACAGATACGCAGTATTTT.